A selection of T cell receptor beta chains follows, all from one sample in a study of shared clonotypes between healthy human individuals. Profiling relied on immunoSEQ multiplex PCR, and the TCRdb table lists in-frame clones only, not all of them. Among under 2.5 million clones listed, under 95% were seen once. The specimen sequenced was naive CD4+ T cells from PBMCs. The source is a man between 18 and 35 years old in good health. Some clones in this sample may be carry-over from other donors' samples. CDR3s include the opening cysteine and the closing phenylalanine or tryptophan. Each record gives: D gene, V gene, J gene, clone size, CDR3 DNA, CDR3 protein. The D gene is left open where the match is weak. Not every row has a clone size; where given, it reads once, few, many or a size class.

>.|TRBV9|TRBJ2-1|.
TGTGCCAGCAGCGTAGTTGGGACCGACAATGAGCAGTTCTTC
CASSVVGTDNEQFF
>TRBD1|TRBV6-1|TRBJ2-3|.
TGTGCCAGTACCCTTGGAACAGGGGGCTTAGATACGCAGTATTTT
CASTLGTGGLDTQYF
>.|TRBV28|TRBJ1-2|once
TGTGCCAGCAGTAGTGGCTCGGGATCCGGTAGCTATGGCTACACCTTC
CASSSGSGSGSYGYTF
>.|TRBV5-1|TRBJ1-6|.
TGCGCCAGCAGCTTCGATCTACAGACCTATAATTCACCCCTCCACTTT
CASSFDLQTYNSPLHF
>.|TRBV21-1|TRBJ1-1|.
TGTGCCAGCAGCAAAGTGAAGGACGTGACTGAAGCTTTCTTT
CASSKVKDVTEAFF
>.|TRBV18|TRBJ1-2|.
TGTGCCAGCCGACCCGACCAGGGGCATGGCTACACCTTC
CASRPDQGHGYTF
>.|TRBV27|TRBJ1-5|.
TGTGCCAGCAAGGGTTTGCCTCATGGCAATCAGCCCCAGCATTTT
CASKGLPHGNQPQHF
>TRBD2|TRBV2|TRBJ2-2|.
TGTGCCAGCAACGCGGGAGGATTTTTCGGGGAGCTGTTTTTT
CASNAGGFFGELFF
>TRBD1|TRBV7-9|TRBJ2-6|.
TGTGCCAGCACCCAAAGGGTCCGACAGGGGGCAACTGGGGCCAACGTCCTGACTTTC
CASTQRVRQGATGANVLTF
>.|TRBV11-3|TRBJ1-5|once
TGTGCCAGAAGCATACCCGGGTCCAATCAGCCCCAGCATTTT
CARSIPGSNQPQHF
>.|TRBV28|TRBJ1-2|.
TGTGCCAGCAGTTTAGCCTCCTATGGCTACACCTTC
CASSLASYGYTF
>TRBD2|TRBV7-3|TRBJ2-7|.
TGTGCCAGCAGCTTAATGGCGGGAGGACTCTACGAGCAGTACTTC
CASSLMAGGLYEQYF
>.|TRBV7-9|TRBJ2-7|once
TGTGCCAGCAGCCCCCTGGAACCTTCCTACGAGCAGTACTTC
CASSPLEPSYEQYF
>.|TRBV6-6|TRBJ2-5|.
TGTGCCAGCAGACCCTCGGCGCAAGAGACCCAGTACTTC
CASRPSAQETQYF
>TRBD1|TRBV10-3|TRBJ2-1|.
TGTGCCATCAGCGTCCCGGGACAGGTCAATGAGCAGTTCTTC
CAISVPGQVNEQFF
>.|TRBV10-2|TRBJ2-3|.
TGCGCCAGCTGGGGGAGTGATACGCAGTATTTT
CASWGSDTQYF
>.|TRBV7-2|TRBJ2-1|.
TGTGCCAGCAGCTTAGGGACTACCGGCTCCTACAATGAGCAGTTCTTC
CASSLGTTGSYNEQFF
>.|TRBV5-4|TRBJ2-7|.
TGTGCCAGCAGCCATCTAGCGCGAAATAACCTCGAGCAGTACTTC
CASSHLARNNLEQYF
>.|TRBV2|TRBJ1-1|few
TGTGCCAGCAGGGAACGGAGAGCCCAGGAAGCTTTCTTT
CASRERRAQEAFF
>.|TRBV5-4|TRBJ1-1|few
TGTGCCAGCAGCCGCGATGCAGGGAACACTGAAGCTTTCTTT
CASSRDAGNTEAFF
>TRBD1|TRBV9|TRBJ1-1|.
TGTGCCAGCAGCGCCGCCACAGGGGGCTACTATGGAGCTTTCTTT
CASSAATGGYYGAFF
>.|TRBV9|TRBJ2-2|.
TGTGCCAGCAGCTACCCGCCGGGGACCGGGGAGCTGTTTTTT
CASSYPPGTGELFF
>TRBD2|TRBV11-2|TRBJ2-1|.
TGTGCCAGCAGCTTAGGTCTAGCGGACTACAATGAGCAGTTCTTC
CASSLGLADYNEQFF
>.|TRBV19|TRBJ2-7|.
TGTCCTTCTCGCGGGACTTACGAGCAGTACTTC
CPSRGTYEQYF
>TRBD2|TRBV7-9|TRBJ2-2|.
TGTGCCAGCAGTTTCGGGACTAGCGGCTACACCGGGGAGCTGTTTTTT
CASSFGTSGYTGELFF
>TRBD1|TRBV28|TRBJ1-2|.
TGTGCCAGCAGTACCCTCACAGGGGAGGGTGGCTACACCTTC
CASSTLTGEGGYTF
>TRBD2|TRBV5-1|TRBJ2-5|.
TGCGCCAGCAGCCCGGGACTAGCGGGAGCAGAGACCCAGTACTTC
CASSPGLAGAETQYF
>.|TRBV7-8|TRBJ1-1|.
TGTGCCAGCAGCTTAGAAGGTGAAGCTTTCTTT
CASSLEGEAFF
>TRBD2|TRBV5-4|TRBJ2-3|once
TGTGCCAGCAGCCCTGGGAGGGGTGCAGATACGCAGTATTTT
CASSPGRGADTQYF
>TRBD2|TRBV5-1|TRBJ2-2|.
TGCGCCAGCAGCTTGGGCCCTAGCGGGAGGACCGGGGAGCTGTTTTTT
CASSLGPSGRTGELFF
>TRBD2|TRBV9|TRBJ2-3|.
TGTGCCAGCAGCGTAGTGGCTAGCGGGAGGAGCACAGATACGCAGTATTTT
CASSVVASGRSTDTQYF
>TRBD2|TRBV30|TRBJ2-1|once
TGTGCCTGGGGGGGGACTAGCGGGAGGTACCATGAGCAGTTCTTC
CAWGGTSGRYHEQFF
>.|TRBV6-6|TRBJ2-3|.
TGTGCCAGCAGTTACTCGGGACCACCCACAGATACGCAGTATTTT
CASSYSGPPTDTQYF
>.|TRBV5-1|TRBJ1-3|.
TGCGCCAGCAGCTTGGATCTGGGGAGTGGAAACACCATATATTTT
CASSLDLGSGNTIYF
>.|TRBV19|TRBJ1-1|.
TGTGCCAGTAGTATAGGACAAACCAAGAACACTGAAGCTTTCTTT
CASSIGQTKNTEAFF
>TRBD1|TRBV28|TRBJ2-2|.
TGTGCCAGTAGGGACAGCAGGAACACCGGGGAGCTGTTTTTT
CASRDSRNTGELFF
>TRBD1|TRBV5-1|TRBJ2-5|.
TGCGCCAGCAGCTTGGAGGGACAGGGAGAGACCCAGTACTTC
CASSLEGQGETQYF
>.|TRBV9|TRBJ2-1|.
TGTGCCAGCAGCGTATCAAGCGGGCACTACAATGAGCAGTTCTTC
CASSVSSGHYNEQFF
>.|TRBV30|TRBJ1-6|.
TGTGCCTGGAGTGTAGATGGGGCTCGTTCACCCCTCCACTTT
CAWSVDGARSPLHF
>.|TRBV5-1|TRBJ1-3|.
TGCGCCAGCAGCTTGGTCCCAGGGCTTGGAAACACCATATATTTT
CASSLVPGLGNTIYF
>TRBD2|TRBV28|TRBJ2-7|.
TGTGCCAGCAGTTCACCCGGGGGGGTTTACCACGAGCAGTACTTC
CASSSPGGVYHEQYF
>.|TRBV6-1|TRBJ1-4|.
TGTGCCAGCAGTGACGGAGTGGGAACTAATGAAAAACTGTTTTTT
CASSDGVGTNEKLFF
>TRBD2|TRBV5-4|TRBJ2-7|.
TGTGCCAGCAGCACCGGGGGACTAGCGGGAGGTCGCGAGGAGCAGTACTTC
CASSTGGLAGGREEQYF
>TRBD2|TRBV19|TRBJ2-1|once
TGTGCCAGTATTAATTTAGCGGGATCCTACAATGAGCAGTTCTTC
CASINLAGSYNEQFF
>TRBD1|TRBV27|TRBJ2-1|.
TGTGCCAGCTATCGGAAGGTCAGAACCGGGACAGGGACCTACAATGAGCAGTTCTTC
CASYRKVRTGTGTYNEQFF
>TRBD2|TRBV30|TRBJ2-5|.
TGTGCCTGGAGTGCCCGCGGGGCGGGAGGGGAAGAGACCCAGTACTTC
CAWSARGAGGEETQYF